These 28 T cell receptor beta chains originate from one sample sequenced in a study of T cell repertoires in cytomegalovirus infection. One entry per CDR3 protein results from TCRdb running MiXCR on the reads. The data show about 830,000 distinct CDR3 sequences, about 33% seen once. Antigens for these TCRs are unknown. The source was cultured CD8+ T cells from PBMCs, collected from culture after CMV antigen stimulation. The receptors were sampled from a human donor in good health (CMV status not recorded). Some clones in this sample may be carry-over from other donors' samples.

This clonotype was seen only once. The chain carries TRBV7-1 and TRBJ2-7; weak D call: TRBD2 (5 bases). TRBV7-1 is sorted into the ORF group, with uncertain function. Deletions cut 5 bases from V and 5 bases from J, with 16 bases between. The CDR3 runs to 14 residues. The DNA for the CDR3 is TGTGCCAGCAGCCGGGGAGAACTAGTCCACGAGCAGTACTTC. It translates to CASSRGELVHEQYF.

The rearrangement links TRBV27 to TRBJ2-7; D is perhaps TRBD2 (5 bases). CDR3 length: 13 amino acids. V was pared by 8 bases and J by 6 bases, with 17 bases between. Germline V CDR1 and CDR2: MNHEY, SMNVEV (reference sequence). As DNA, the CDR3 is TGTGCCAGCTCTATTGAGGCCGCGGGCGAGCAGTACGTC. It is translated as CASSIEAAGEQYV.

This chain connects TRBV2 to TRBJ2-1; a possible D gene is TRBD1 (5 bases). This CDR3 region has 19 residues. Germline assignment: CDR1 SNHLY and CDR2 FYNNEI. With 5 bases removed from V and 7 bases from J, the gap between germline ends came to 30 bases. The CDR3 DNA follows: TGTGCCAGCAGTTCCAATCAAGCCAGGGCGTCCGCGGATCGGAATGAGCAGTTCTTC. Protein sequence: CASSSNQARASADRNEQFF.

The V and J genes are TRBV27 and TRBJ1-5; 9 bases align to TRBD1. J gave up 7 bases and V 8 bases, and 12 bases lay outside the gene matches. From germline, CDR1 is MNHEY and CDR2 SMNVEV (reference sequence). The CDR3 is 15 amino acids. The CDR3 coding sequence is TGTGCCAGCCAGCCTGCCGGACAGGGGAAACAGCCCCAGCATTTT. This gives the protein CASQPAGQGKQPQHF.

In this sample, this clonotype turned up many times. This chain links TRBV18 with TRBJ1-5; 8 bases fit TRBD1. The CDR3 is made up of 14 amino acids. After removal of 4 bases from V and 7 bases from J, the junction contained 6 bases not matched to a gene. CDR1 and CDR2 from the germline V gene are KGHSH and LQKENI. CDR3 sequence (DNA): TGTGCCAGCTCACTACTGGACAGGGACCAGCCCCAGCATTTT. It yields the protein CASSLLDRDQPQHF.

Turning to this clonotype: A read error may account for a junction end that differs from germline. J is TRBJ1-1 and V is TRBV5-8, with 8 positions matching TRBD1. In germline, CDR1 is SGHTS, CDR2 YDEGEE. The CDR3 loop spans 14 amino acids. DNA for the CDR3: TGTGTCAGCAGAGGACAGGGCCGGGGCACTGAAGCTTTCTTT. Amino acid sequence: CVSRGQGRGTEAFF.

A note on this clonotype: One junction end does not reproduce the germline sequence, and a read error may be involved. The V gene is TRBV7-9, the J gene TRBJ2-5; maybe TRBD1 (5 bases). From germline, CDR1 is SEHNR and CDR2 FQNEAQ (reference sequence). CDR3 size: 14 residues. CDR3: CASSLAVRDETQHF. For the CDR3, the DNA is TGTGCCAGCAGCTTAGCGGTCAGGGATGAGACCCAGCACTTC.

The V gene is TRBV27, the J gene TRBJ2-1; a weak D match, TRBD1 (6 bases). CDR3 size: 16 residues. V lost 10 bases, J lost 1 base, and 20 bases lay in between. Germline lookup yields CDR1 MNHEY and CDR2 SMNVEV (reference sequence). The CDR3 DNA is TGTGCCACCCATCGATTCCCAGGGGTGTCCTACAATGAGCAGTTCTTC. Translated: CATHRFPGVSYNEQFF.

The V and J genes are TRBV19 and TRBJ2-3, with a possible D match to TRBD1 (5 bases). CDR3 length: 13 residues. With 9 bases removed from V and 3 bases from J, the gap between germline ends came to 13 bases. Germline lookup yields CDR1 LNHDA and CDR2 SQIVND (reference sequence). CDR3 amino acids: CASLRDQTDTQYF. CDR3 bases: TGTGCCAGCCTCAGGGATCAGACAGATACGCAGTATTTT.

This clonotype was counted ten times or more. The chain combines TRBV12-3 or TRBV12-4 with TRBJ1-2, with 9 bases that match TRBD1. V shed 6 bases, J shed 4 bases, and the junction held 6 bases outside the gene matches. The CDR3 is 14 amino acids. The CDR3 is CASRPGQGGYGYTF. The CDR3 coding sequence is TGTGCCAGCAGGCCGGGACAGGGAGGCTATGGCTACACCTTC.

This clonotype has ten or more counts. The chain employs TRBV7-2 and TRBJ1-2; TRBD1 might be the D (5 bases). The CDR3 sequence is 15 residues long. Per germline, CDR1 SGHTA and CDR2 FQGNSA. V was clipped by 1 base and J by 8 bases, with 17 bases between them. The CDR3 nucleotides read TGTGCCAGCAGCTTAGTTTTCAGGGAAGAACACGGCTACACCTTC. Residues: CASSLVFREEHGYTF.

Many counts were recorded for this clonotype. The chain uses TRBV7-9 and TRBJ2-3; 7 bases are a match to TRBD1. Germline CDR1 and CDR2: SEHNR and FQNEAQ (reference sequence). The CDR3 has 15 residues. V lost 5 bases, J lost 4 bases, and 9 bases stayed unmatched. CDR3 nucleotide sequence: TGTGCCAGCAGCCCCCGAAGGGGGCGGGCAGATACGCAGTATTTT. Translating gives CASSPRRGRADTQYF. Based on the CDR3 plus reference TRBV7-9 and TRBJ2-3, the full variable domain is DTGVSQNPRHKITKRGQNVTFRCDPISEHNRLYWYRQTLGQGPEFLTYFQNEAQLEKSRLLSDRFSAERPKGSFSTLEIQRTEQGDSAMYLCASSPRRGRADTQYFGPGTRLTVL.

The V gene is TRBV28, the J gene TRBJ2-1; 8 bases match TRBD2. This CDR3 region has 16 residues. Unmatched junction bases numbered 8, after V lost 6 bases and J lost 1 base. Germline V gene sequence: CDR1 MDHEN, CDR2 SYDVKM. CDR3 in DNA: TGTGCCAGCAGCTCACAGCGGGGGAGATCCTACAATGAGCAGTTCTTC. Translated: CASSSQRGRSYNEQFF.

The rearrangement uses TRBV9 and TRBJ1-2, with 9 bases identical to TRBD1. CDR3 length: 14 amino acids. Germline V gene data show CDR1 as SGDLS and CDR2 as YYNGEE. The V segment lost 1 base and the J segment 4 bases; nucleotides outside the gene matches: 2. CDR3 DNA: TGTGCCAGCAGCGTAACAGGGGGCAGCTATGGCTACACCTTC. As protein: CASSVTGGSYGYTF.

The rearrangement joins TRBV7-9 to TRBJ2-5; a possible D gene is TRBD2 (5 bases). The germline CDR1 and CDR2 sequences are SEHNR and FQNEAQ (reference sequence). V was shortened by 3 bases and J by 1 base, with 15 bases between the two germline ends. This CDR3 is 16 amino acids long. CDR3 sequence reads: CASSFSASWGQETQYF. The CDR3 nucleotides read TGTGCCAGCAGCTTTTCGGCTAGCTGGGGCCAAGAGACCCAGTACTTC. Looking up the rest from reference TRBV7-9 and TRBJ2-5 gives the full variable domain: DTGVSQNPRHKITKRGQNVTFRCDPISEHNRLYWYRQTLGQGPEFLTYFQNEAQLEKSRLLSDRFSAERPKGSFSTLEIQRTEQGDSAMYLCASSFSASWGQETQYFGPGTRLLVL.

This clonotype was detected only a few times. The chain employs TRBV7-9 and TRBJ2-7; D remains ambiguous. CDR1 and CDR2 (germline): SEHNR, FQNEAQ (reference sequence). This CDR3 contains 12 residues. The V end lost 3 bases, the J end lost 3 bases, and 6 bases lay between the germline ends. DNA for the CDR3: TGTGCCAGCAGCTTTAAGGGCTACGAGCAGTACTTC. It is translated as CASSFKGYEQYF.

This clonotype was found a few times. The V and J genes are TRBV5-5 and TRBJ2-1; D is unclear. The V gene's germline CDR1 is SGHKS and CDR2 YYEKEE (reference sequence). V shed 4 bases and J shed 0 bases, with 11 bases lying between them. CDR3 length equals 15 residues. This chain's CDR3 is CASSPETYSYNEQFF. The CDR3 region has the DNA TGTGCCAGCAGCCCAGAAACCTACTCCTACAATGAGCAGTTCTTC.

This clonotype has only a few counts. This chain links TRBV27 with TRBJ1-2; D is perhaps TRBD1 (5 bases). Germline V CDR1 and CDR2: MNHEY, SMNVEV (reference sequence). The germline V and J ends were trimmed by 3 bases and 7 bases, with 15 bases remaining between them. CDR3 size: 14 residues. Here the CDR3 reads CASSLDPGGSGYTF. CDR3 bases: TGTGCCAGCAGTTTGGACCCGGGGGGGAGTGGCTACACCTTC.

V gene TRBV2 combines with J gene TRBJ1-2; D may be TRBD1 (6 bases). CDR3 length equals 17 residues. CDR1 is SNHLY and CDR2 is FYNNEI in the germline V gene. V was clipped by 5 bases and J by 0 bases, with 19 bases between them. In DNA form, the CDR3 reads TGTGCCAGCAGTCACAGCCTTCAGGGGCATCCTAACTATGGCTACACCTTC. Translation gives CASSHSLQGHPNYGYTF.

This chain uses TRBV27 with TRBJ1-1; maybe TRBD1 (6 bases). V lost 4 bases to trimming and J lost 0 bases, with 18 bases between them. Germline CDR1 reads MNHEY; CDR2 reads SMNVEV (reference sequence). This CDR3 is built from 17 residues. CDR3 residues: CASSSFDRSPVNTEAFF. The CDR3 nucleotides are TGTGCCAGCAGTTCCTTCGACAGGTCTCCCGTGAACACTGAAGCTTTCTTT.

The V call is TRBV18, the J call TRBJ2-7, with D tentatively TRBD1 (5 bases). Germline V CDR1 and CDR2: KGHSH, LQKENI. Trimming stripped 3 bases from V and 2 bases from J, with 14 bases between. CDR3 size: 15 residues. The CDR3 DNA reads TGTGCCAGCTCACCCCCACAGGCCTCTACCTACGAGCAGTACGTC. Translated: CASSPPQASTYEQYV.

V is TRBV15 and J is TRBJ2-3; unclear D gene. Between the trimmed V and J ends, which lost 3 bases and 3 bases, there was a span of 7 bases. Germline V gene lookup returns CDR1 LNHNV and CDR2 YYDKDF (reference sequence). The CDR3 is made up of 13 amino acids. The CDR3 nucleotides are TGTGCCACCAGCAGGACGTCAACAGATACGCAGTATTTT. This codes for CATSRTSTDTQYF.

This clonotype was detected only a few times. CDR3 sequence: CASSLGTGWFF. The CDR3 coding sequence is TGTGCCAGCAGCTTAGGGACCGGGTGGTTCTTC. V usage is TRBV11-2 and J usage is TRBJ2-1; D unresolved. CDR3 length: 11 residues. V lost 1 base, J lost 15 bases, and 10 bases lay in between. CDR1 SGHAT and CDR2 FQNNGV come from the germline V gene. Together with reference TRBV11-2 and TRBJ2-1, the CDR3 gives the full variable domain: EAGVAQSPRYKIIEKRQSVAFWCNPISGHATLYWYQQILGQGPKLLIQFQNNGVVDDSQLPKDRFSAERLKGVDSTLKIQPAKLEDSAVYLCASSLGTGWFFGPGTRLTVL.

This clonotype was detected many times. The chain has TRBV7-8 and TRBJ2-5; 7 bases match TRBD2. The CDR3 length is 17 residues. The V gene end was trimmed by 3 bases and the J gene end by 6 bases; junction bases not matched to a gene: 16. Germline assignment: CDR1 SGHVS and CDR2 FQNEAQ. The chain's CDR3 is CASSFNREGLRTKTQYF. CDR3 coding DNA: TGTGCCAGCAGCTTTAATAGGGAGGGGCTAAGGACGAAGACCCAGTACTTC. Using reference TRBV7-8 and TRBJ2-5 for the parts outside the CDR3, the full variable domain is GAGVSQSPRYKVAKRGQDVALRCDPISGHVSLFWYQQALGQGPEFLTYFQNEAQLDKSGLPSDRFFAERPEGSVSTLKIQRTQQEDSAVYLCASSFNREGLRTKTQYFGPGTRLLVL.

The chain joins TRBV4-1 to TRBJ2-7; 9 nucleotides line up with TRBD1. Per the germline V gene, CDR1 is MGHRA and CDR2 is YSYEKL. The junction had 16 bases not matched to a gene; V was cut back by 3 bases and J by 4 bases. This CDR3 is 18 amino acids long. The CDR3 coding sequence is TGCGCCAGCAGCCAGAGGCCAACTACAGGGGGCGTCGAGTACGAGCAGTACTTC. Translated, it gives CASSQRPTTGGVEYEQYF.

This clonotype was detected many times. The V gene is TRBV7-9, the J gene TRBJ2-7; 11 positions agree with TRBD2. Germline V gene lookup returns CDR1 SEHNR and CDR2 FQNEAQ (reference sequence). CDR3 length equals 15 residues. The V and J ends lost 5 bases and 3 bases, in that order; junction bases with no gene match: 6. CDR3 protein: CASSPSGTSGYEQYF. CDR3 sequence (DNA): TGTGCCAGCAGCCCGTCGGGGACTAGCGGCTACGAGCAGTACTTC.

This clonotype showed up just a few times. The J gene is TRBJ2-3, the V gene TRBV7-9; D is undetermined. Looked up from germline, CDR1 is SEHNR and CDR2 is FQNEAQ (reference sequence). CDR3 size: 13 residues. Trimming took off 5 bases at V and 5 bases at J, with 11 bases between the two ends. CDR3: CASSLKGLDTQYF. Written as DNA, the CDR3 is TGTGCCAGCAGCCTAAAGGGCTTAGATACGCAGTATTTT.

The gene calls are TRBV27 and TRBJ2-7; tentatively, D is TRBD1 or TRBD2 (5 bases each). CDR1 is MNHEY and CDR2 is SMNVEV in the germline V gene (reference sequence). This CDR3 has 15 amino acids. With 3 bases removed from V and 0 bases from J, the gap between germline ends came to 12 bases. In DNA, the CDR3 is TGTGCCAGCAGTTTTTCATCAGGGAGCTCCTACGAGCAGTACTTC. This translates into CASSFSSGSSYEQYF.